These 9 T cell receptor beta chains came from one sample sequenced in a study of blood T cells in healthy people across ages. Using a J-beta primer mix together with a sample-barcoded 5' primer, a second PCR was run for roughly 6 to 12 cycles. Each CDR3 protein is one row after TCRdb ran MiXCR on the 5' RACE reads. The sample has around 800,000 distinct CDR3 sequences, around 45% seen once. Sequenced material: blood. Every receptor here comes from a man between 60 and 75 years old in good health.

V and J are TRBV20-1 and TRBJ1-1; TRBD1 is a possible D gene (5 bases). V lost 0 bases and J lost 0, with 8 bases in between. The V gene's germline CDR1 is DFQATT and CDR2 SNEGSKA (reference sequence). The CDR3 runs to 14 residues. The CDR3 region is CSAREPGMNTEAFF. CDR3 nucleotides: TGCAGTGCTAGAGAGCCAGGGATGAACACTGAAGCTTTCTTT.

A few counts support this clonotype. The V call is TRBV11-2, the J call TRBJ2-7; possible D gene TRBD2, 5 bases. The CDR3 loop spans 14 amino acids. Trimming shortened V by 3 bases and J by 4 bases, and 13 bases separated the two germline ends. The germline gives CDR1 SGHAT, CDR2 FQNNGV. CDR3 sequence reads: CASSFVDSGYEQYF. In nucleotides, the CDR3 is TGTGCCAGCAGCTTCGTTGATTCGGGGTACGAGCAGTACTTC.

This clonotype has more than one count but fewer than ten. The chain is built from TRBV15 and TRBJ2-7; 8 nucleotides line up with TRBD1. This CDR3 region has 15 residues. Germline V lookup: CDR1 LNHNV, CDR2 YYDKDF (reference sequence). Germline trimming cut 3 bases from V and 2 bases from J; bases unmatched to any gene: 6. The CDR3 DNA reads TGTGCCACCAGCAGCACTCCGGGACAGGCCTACGAGCAGTACTTC. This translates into CATSSTPGQAYEQYF. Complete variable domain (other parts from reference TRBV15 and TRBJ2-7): DAMVIQNPRYQVTQFGKPVTLSCSQTLNHNVMYWYQQKSSQAPKLLFHYYDKDFNNEADTPDNFQSRRPNTSFCFLDIRSPGLGDTAMYLCATSSTPGQAYEQYFGPGTRLTVT.

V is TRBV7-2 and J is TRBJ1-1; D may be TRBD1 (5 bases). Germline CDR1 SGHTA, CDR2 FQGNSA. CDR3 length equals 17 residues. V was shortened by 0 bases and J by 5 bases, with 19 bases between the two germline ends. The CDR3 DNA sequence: TGTGCCAGCAGCTTAGCAGGGCAGGGAAGTTTAAGGACTGAAGCTTTCTTT. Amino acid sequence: CASSLAGQGSLRTEAFF.

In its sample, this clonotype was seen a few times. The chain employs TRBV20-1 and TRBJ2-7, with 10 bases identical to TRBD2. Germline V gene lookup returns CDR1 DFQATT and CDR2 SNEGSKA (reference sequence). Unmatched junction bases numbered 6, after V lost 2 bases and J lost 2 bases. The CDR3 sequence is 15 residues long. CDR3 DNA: TGCAGTGCTAGAAATCCTAGCGGGGGCACCTACGAGCAGTACTTC. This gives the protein CSARNPSGGTYEQYF.

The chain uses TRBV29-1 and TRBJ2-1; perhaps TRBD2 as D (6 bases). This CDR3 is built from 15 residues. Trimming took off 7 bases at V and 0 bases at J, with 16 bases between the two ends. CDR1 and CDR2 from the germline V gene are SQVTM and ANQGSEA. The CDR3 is CSARSGGSSYNEQFF. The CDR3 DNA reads TGCAGCGCCCGAAGTGGGGGGAGCTCCTACAATGAGCAGTTCTTC.

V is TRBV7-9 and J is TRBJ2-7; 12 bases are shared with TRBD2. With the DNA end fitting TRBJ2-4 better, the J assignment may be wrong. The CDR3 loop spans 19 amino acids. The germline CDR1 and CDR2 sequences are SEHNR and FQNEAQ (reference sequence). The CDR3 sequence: CASSLVGTSGPLAKNIQYF. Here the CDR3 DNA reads TGTGCCAGCAGCTTAGTAGGGACTAGCGGGCCTTTAGCCAAAAACATTCAGTACTTC.

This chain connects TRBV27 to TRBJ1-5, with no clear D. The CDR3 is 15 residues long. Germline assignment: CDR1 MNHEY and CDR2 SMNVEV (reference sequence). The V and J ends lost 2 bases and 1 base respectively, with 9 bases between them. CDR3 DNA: TGTGCCAGCAGTTTAGTCGGCAGGAGCAATCAGCCCCAGCATTTT. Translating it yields CASSLVGRSNQPQHF.

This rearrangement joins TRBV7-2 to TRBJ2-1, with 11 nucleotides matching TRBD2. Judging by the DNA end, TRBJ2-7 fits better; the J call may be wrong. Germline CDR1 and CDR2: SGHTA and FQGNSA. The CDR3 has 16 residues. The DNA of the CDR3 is TGTGCCAGCTCCGAGACTAGCGGGGAGTTCTACAATGAGCAGTACTTC. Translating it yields CASSETSGEFYNEQYF.